This entry describes one T cell receptor (beta chain). The sample comes from a study of shared clonotypes between healthy human individuals. Using immunoSEQ multiplex PCR, the repertoire was profiled, and TCRdb retains in-frame clones only, with some absent. The data contain about 1.5 million clones, 95% to 99% of them singletons. After removal of 5 bases from V and 5 bases from J, the junction contained 4 bases not matched to a gene. Germline CDR1 SGHTA, CDR2 FQGNSA. The CDR3 has 13 amino acids. This chain connects TRBV7-2 to TRBJ1-1; 8 bases are a match to TRBD1. The sample comprised naive CD4+ T cells sorted from blood. Subset specified: CD45RA+ positively selected. This sequence was found in a man aged 25 to 40 in good health. This chain's CDR3 is CASSLTGDTEAFF. The CDR3 DNA is TGTGCCAGCAGCCTGACAGGGGATACTGAAGCTTTCTTT.